This TCR beta chain came from a study of T cells in Graves' hyperthyroidism and ophthalmopathy. Study-wide findings and caveats: Ophthalmopathy was model-predicted a median approximately 6.4 months pre-onset. Most thyroid clonotypes expanded above 0.001 were also detected in blood.

The CDR3 regions of TCR beta were amplified from RNA transcripts. First-round RT-PCR with HTBI primers amplified the TCR CDR3 region. MiXCR, run by TCRdb on the multiplex PCR reads, gives a single entry per CDR3 protein. The data hold 500,000 to 800,000 distinct CDR3 sequences, with about 45% observed a single time. Diagnosing involved the use of clinical symptoms, serum thyroxine and TRAb, thyroid ultrasound and orbital computed tomography. CDR1 and CDR2 (germline): ENHRY, SYGVKD. The CDR3 has 14 residues. V was cut by 2 bases and J by 4 bases, with 8 bases left in between. This clonotype was seen ten or more times. No antigen is known for it.

The specimen was peripheral blood or thyroid tissue (not recorded which). This sequence joins TRBV10-3 and TRBJ2-2; tentative D call: TRBD1 (5 bases). This clonotype was obtained from an adult man with Graves' disease, either hyperthyroidism or ophthalmopathy (not recorded which). CDR3: CAISERQTTGELFF. As DNA, the CDR3 is TGTGCCATCAGTGAGCGACAGACCACCGGGGAGCTGTTTTTT.